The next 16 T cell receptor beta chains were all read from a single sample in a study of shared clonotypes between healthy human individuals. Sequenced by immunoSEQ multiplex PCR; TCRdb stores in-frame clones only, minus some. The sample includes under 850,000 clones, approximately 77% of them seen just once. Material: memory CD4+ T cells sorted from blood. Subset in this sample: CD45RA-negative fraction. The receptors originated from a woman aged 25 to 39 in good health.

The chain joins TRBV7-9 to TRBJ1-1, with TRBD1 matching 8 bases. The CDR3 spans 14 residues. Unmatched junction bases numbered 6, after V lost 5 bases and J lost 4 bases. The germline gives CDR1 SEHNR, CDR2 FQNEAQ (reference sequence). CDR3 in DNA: TGTGCCAGCAGCCCAGACAGGGGTGGCACTGAAGCTTTCTTT. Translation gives CASSPDRGGTEAFF.

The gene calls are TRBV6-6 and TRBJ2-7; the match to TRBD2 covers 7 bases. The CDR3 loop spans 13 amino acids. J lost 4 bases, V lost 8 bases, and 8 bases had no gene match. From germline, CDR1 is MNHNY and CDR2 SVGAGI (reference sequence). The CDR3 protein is CASRPAGAYEQYF. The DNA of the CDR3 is TGTGCCAGCCGCCCGGCGGGAGCATACGAGCAGTACTTC.

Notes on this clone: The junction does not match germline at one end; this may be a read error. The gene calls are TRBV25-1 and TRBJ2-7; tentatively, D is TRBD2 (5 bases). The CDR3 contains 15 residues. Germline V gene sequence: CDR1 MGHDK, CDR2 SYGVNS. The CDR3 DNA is TGTACCAGCAGTCCGAAGGCGGGCGGCTCCTACGAGCAGTACTTC. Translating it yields CTSSPKAGGSYEQYF.

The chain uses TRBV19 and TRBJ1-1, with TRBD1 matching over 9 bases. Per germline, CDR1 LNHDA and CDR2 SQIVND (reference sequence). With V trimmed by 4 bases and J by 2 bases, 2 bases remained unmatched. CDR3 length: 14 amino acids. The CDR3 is CASSSTGGNTEAFF. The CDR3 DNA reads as TGTGCCAGTAGTAGTACAGGGGGCAACACTGAAGCTTTCTTT.

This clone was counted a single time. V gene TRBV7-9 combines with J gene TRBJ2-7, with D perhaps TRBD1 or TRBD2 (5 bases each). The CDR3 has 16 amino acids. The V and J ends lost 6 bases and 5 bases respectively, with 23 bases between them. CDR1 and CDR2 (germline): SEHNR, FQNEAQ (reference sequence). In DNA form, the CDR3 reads TGTGCCAGCAGTCCCGCTGGGGCTCTGGGACGGCACGAGCAGTACTTC. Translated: CASSPAGALGRHEQYF. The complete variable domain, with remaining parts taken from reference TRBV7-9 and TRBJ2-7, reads DTGVSQNPRHKITKRGQNVTFRCDPISEHNRLYWYRQTLGQGPEFLTYFQNEAQLEKSRLLSDRFSAERPKGSFSTLEIQRTEQGDSAMYLCASSPAGALGRHEQYFGPGTRLTVT.

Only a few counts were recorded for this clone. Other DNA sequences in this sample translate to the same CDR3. The CDR3 sequence: CASSPGGTDNEQFF. In DNA form, the CDR3 reads TGCGCCAGCAGCCCGGGGGGCACCGACAATGAGCAGTTCTTC. The chain combines TRBV5-1 with TRBJ2-1, with D perhaps TRBD2 (7 bases). Trimming removed 4 bases from V and 5 bases from J, with 13 bases in between. The CDR3 length is 14 residues. From germline, CDR1 is SGHRS and CDR2 YFSETQ.

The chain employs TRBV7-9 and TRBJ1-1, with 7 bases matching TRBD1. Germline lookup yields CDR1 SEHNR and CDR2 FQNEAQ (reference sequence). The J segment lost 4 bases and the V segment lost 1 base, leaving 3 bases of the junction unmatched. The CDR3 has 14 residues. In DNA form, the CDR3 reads TGTGCCAGCAGCTTAGATAGGGACAGCACTGAAGCTTTCTTT. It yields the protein CASSLDRDSTEAFF.

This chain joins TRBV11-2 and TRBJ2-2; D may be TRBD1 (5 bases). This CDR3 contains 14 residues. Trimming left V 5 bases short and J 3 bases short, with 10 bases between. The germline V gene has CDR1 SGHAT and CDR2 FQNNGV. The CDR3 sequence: CASSLDRYTGELFF. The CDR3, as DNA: TGTGCCAGCAGCCTCGACAGATACACCGGGGAGCTGTTTTTT.

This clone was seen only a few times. The CDR3 spells CASSRQGWNTQYF. CDR3 bases: TGTGCCAGCAGTCGTCAGGGTTGGAATACGCAGTATTTT. The V call is TRBV28, the J call TRBJ2-3, with D maybe TRBD1 (5 bases). CDR1 and CDR2 (germline): MDHEN, SYDVKM. V shed 5 bases and J shed 7 bases, with 13 bases lying between them. The CDR3 has 13 amino acids.

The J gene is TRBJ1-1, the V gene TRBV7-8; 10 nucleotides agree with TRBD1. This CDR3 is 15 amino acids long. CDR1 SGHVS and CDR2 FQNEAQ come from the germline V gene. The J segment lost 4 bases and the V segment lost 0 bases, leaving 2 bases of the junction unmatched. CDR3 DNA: TGTGCCAGCAGCTTAGCCGGACAGGGGGTCACTGAAGCTTTCTTT. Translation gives CASSLAGQGVTEAFF.

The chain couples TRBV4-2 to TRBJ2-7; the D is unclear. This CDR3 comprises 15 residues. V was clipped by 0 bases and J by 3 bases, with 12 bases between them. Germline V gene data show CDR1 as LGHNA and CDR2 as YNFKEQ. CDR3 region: CASSQETATYYEQYF. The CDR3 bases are TGTGCCAGCAGCCAAGAGACGGCAACCTACTACGAGCAGTACTTC.

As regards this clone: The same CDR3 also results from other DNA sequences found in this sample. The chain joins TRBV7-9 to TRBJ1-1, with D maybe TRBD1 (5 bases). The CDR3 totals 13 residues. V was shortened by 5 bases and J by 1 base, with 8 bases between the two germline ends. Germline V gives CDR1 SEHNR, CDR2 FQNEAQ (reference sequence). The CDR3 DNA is TGTGCCAGCAGCCGTGGGGGGAACACTGAAGCTTTCTTT. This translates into CASSRGGNTEAFF. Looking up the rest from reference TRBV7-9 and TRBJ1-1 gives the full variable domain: DTGVSQNPRHKITKRGQNVTFRCDPISEHNRLYWYRQTLGQGPEFLTYFQNEAQLEKSRLLSDRFSAERPKGSFSTLEIQRTEQGDSAMYLCASSRGGNTEAFFGQGTRLTVV.

The CDR3 here is CASSLAAATYGYTF. The CDR3 DNA follows: TGCGCCAGCAGCTTGGCGGCGGCTACCTATGGCTACACCTTC. The chain recombines TRBV5-1 with TRBJ1-2; the D is unclear. CDR1 is SGHRS, CDR2 YFSETQ, per germline. V lost 0 bases and J lost 4, with 10 bases in between. The CDR3 consists of 14 residues.

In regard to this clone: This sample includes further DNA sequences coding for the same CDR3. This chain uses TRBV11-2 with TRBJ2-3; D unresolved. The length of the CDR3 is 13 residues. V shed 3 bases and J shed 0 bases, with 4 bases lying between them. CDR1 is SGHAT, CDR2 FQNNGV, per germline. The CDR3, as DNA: TGTGCCAGCAGCTTCCCCAGCACAGATACGCAGTATTTT. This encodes CASSFPSTDTQYF. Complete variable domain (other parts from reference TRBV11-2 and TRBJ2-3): EAGVAQSPRYKIIEKRQSVAFWCNPISGHATLYWYQQILGQGPKLLIQFQNNGVVDDSQLPKDRFSAERLKGVDSTLKIQPAKLEDSAVYLCASSFPSTDTQYFGPGTRLTVL.

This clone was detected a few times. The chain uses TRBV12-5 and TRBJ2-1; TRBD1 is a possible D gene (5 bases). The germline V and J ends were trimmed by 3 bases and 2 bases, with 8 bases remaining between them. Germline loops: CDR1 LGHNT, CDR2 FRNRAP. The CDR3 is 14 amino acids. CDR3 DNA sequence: TGTGCTAGTGGTTTAGGGGCTACCTACAATGAGCAGTTCTTC. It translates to CASGLGATYNEQFF.

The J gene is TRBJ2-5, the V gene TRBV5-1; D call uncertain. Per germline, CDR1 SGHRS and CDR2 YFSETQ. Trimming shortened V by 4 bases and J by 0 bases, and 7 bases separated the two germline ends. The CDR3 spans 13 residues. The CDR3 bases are TGCGCCAGCAGCGGTAACTACCAAGAGACCCAGTACTTC. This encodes CASSGNYQETQYF.